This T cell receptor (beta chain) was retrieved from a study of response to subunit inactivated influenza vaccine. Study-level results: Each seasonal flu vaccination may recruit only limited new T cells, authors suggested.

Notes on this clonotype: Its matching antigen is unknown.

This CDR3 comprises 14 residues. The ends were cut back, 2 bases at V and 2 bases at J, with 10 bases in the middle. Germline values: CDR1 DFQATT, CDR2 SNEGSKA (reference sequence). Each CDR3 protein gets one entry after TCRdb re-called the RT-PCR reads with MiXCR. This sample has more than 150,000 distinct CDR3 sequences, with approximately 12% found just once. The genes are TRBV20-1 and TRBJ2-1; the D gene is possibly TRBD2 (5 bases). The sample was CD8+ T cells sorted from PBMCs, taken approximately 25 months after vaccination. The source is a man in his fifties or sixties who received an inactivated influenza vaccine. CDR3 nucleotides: TGCAGTGCTAGACCCCCGGGAACCTACAATGAGCAGTTCTTC. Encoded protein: CSARPPGTYNEQFF.